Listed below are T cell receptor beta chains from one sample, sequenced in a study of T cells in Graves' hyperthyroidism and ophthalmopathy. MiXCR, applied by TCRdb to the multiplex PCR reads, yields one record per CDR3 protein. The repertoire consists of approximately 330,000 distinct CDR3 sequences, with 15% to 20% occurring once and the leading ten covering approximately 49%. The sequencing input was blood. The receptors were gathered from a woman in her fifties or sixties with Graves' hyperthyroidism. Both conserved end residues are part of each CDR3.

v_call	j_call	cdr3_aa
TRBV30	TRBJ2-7	CAWSKPPRGQNSYEQYF
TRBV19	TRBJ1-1	CASSTDRGLTEAFF
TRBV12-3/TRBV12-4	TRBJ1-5	CASSPTGQGQYQPQHF
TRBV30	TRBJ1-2	CAWSVEQGAGYTF
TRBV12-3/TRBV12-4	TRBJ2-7	CASSGGLAAYEQYF
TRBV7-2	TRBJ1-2	CASSLGRGEGYGYTF
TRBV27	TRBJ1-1	CASSSATWGWGTEAFF
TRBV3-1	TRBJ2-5	CASSQSQGGGGAETQYF
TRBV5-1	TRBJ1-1	CASSRTWDTEAFF
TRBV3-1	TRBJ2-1	CASSQAGLAGPDEQFF
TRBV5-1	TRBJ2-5	CASSLDGLAGGQETQYF
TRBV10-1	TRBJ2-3	CASSEDERGTDTQYF
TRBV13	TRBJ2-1	CASSSRSGSSVHEQFF
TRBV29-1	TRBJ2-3	CSVPSAGTSTDTQYF
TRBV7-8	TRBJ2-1	CASSKGTSGGRQGQFF
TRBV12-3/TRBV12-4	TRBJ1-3	CASSLGTESRGNTIYF
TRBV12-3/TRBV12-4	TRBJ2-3	CASSQGQGGPDTQYF
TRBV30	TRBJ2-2	CAWSWGTGVAGGELFF
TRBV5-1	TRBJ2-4	CASSPLAGGNIQYF
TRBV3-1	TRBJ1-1	CASSQDGGSGTEAFF
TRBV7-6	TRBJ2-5	CASSFGFGETQYF
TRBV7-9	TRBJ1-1	CASSFGDSYTEAFF
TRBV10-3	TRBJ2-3	CAIKSRTSGFTDTQYF
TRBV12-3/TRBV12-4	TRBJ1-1	CASRLRTNTEAFF
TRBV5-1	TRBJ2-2	CASNSGRADGELFF
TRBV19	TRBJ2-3	CASEGDTDTQYF
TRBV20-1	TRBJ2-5	CSASGTSGGQGETQYF
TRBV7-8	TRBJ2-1	CASRSIRRGYNEQFF
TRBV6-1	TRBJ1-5	CASSELTGGNQPQHF